This paragraph covers one T cell receptor (beta chain) sequence. Its matching antigen is unknown. Combining a sample-barcoded 5' primer with a J-beta primer mix, a second PCR ran for roughly 7 to 11 cycles. TCRdb called the 5' RACE reads again in MiXCR, with one record for every CDR3 protein. The table has 800,000 to 950,000 distinct CDR3 sequences, under 40% seen once. This specimen comes from a study of blood T cells in healthy people across ages. Study-level findings and limits: Whereas aged donors had fewer naive CD4+ cells, long-lived donors had more of them and higher diversity. Across the age range, TCR beta diversity per million T cells fell in a roughly linear way.

The V end was cut by 1 base, the J end by 13 bases, with 23 bases between. The CDR3 runs to 16 residues. The germline CDR1 and CDR2 sequences are SSHAT and FNYEAQ (reference sequence). The receptor was derived from a man in his late teens or twenties in good health. The rearrangement links TRBV7-7 to TRBJ2-1; D call uncertain. Source material: blood. The CDR3 DNA reads as TGTGCCAGCAGCTTAGTGGTCGCCACGACTCAAGAGACCCAGTTCTTC. It encodes CASSLVVATTQETQFF.